This T cell receptor (beta chain) was profiled in a study of blood T cell repertoires in COVID-19 (dated by TCRdb to about 2020). Study-level background: The collaborator samples originated in the United States, Italy and Spain and spanned the acute and convalescent phases of COVID-19. The prospective study material was composed of cDNA or gDNA derived from T cells, B-cell-depleted T cells, or PBMCs. The dataset comprised deeply sampled blood TCRbeta repertoires from subjects exposed to, actively infected with, or recovered from COVID-19. The repertoires were released in a freely available public database meant as a resource for research on the immune response to SARS-CoV-2. The samples were drawn from two sources: the first 160 participants of the ongoing ImmuneRACE study, and fewer than 1,500 subjects contributed by 6 global collaborators. The sample metadata nearly always contained a de-identified subject ID, COVID-19 status, age in years and sex. Where available, HLA class I and class II types were obtained from metadata supplied by the sample provider rather than from assay-based typing. What the research found in general, with its limitations: How much clinical and demographic metadata was included differed by source and by participant, and the metadata was provided uncurated.

TCRbeta CDR3 regions were amplified from genomic DNA by means of the immunoSEQ Assay, a bias-controlled multiplex PCR. In the original analysis: The number of nucleated cells in each sample was estimated from the amplification of reference gene primers within the assay. To quantify the absolute abundance of each unique TCRbeta CDR3 rearrangement, sequence reads were collapsed and filtered. For each sample, productive Simpson clonality was calculated as the square root of Simpson's diversity index across productive rearrangements. Drawn from immuneACCESS, this table holds only the in-frame rearrangements with V and J called that TCRdb kept. Clones are partly lost; checked studies trace under half to an unresolved V gene and leave the rest unexplained. Clonal size and the V and J genes are those of that table, whereas D and trimming came from the DNA. The sample records approximately 290,000 clones, 84% of which are singletons. The top ten hold less than 20% of the sample.

To note about this clone: Its antigen has not been determined. Per-base quality was not reported, and no clone a single base away is much larger than it.

In Seattle, one collaborating source enrolled patients while the infection was active and tracked those patients longitudinally over the course of disease. Collaborating institutions collected whole blood in K2EDTA tubes following their own protocols. For TCRbeta analysis, collaborators shipped samples as frozen whole blood, isolated PBMCs, or DNA extracted from either of those sample types. Sequences were obtained from peripheral blood. The receptor was isolated from a person aged 65-85 years with COVID-19, enrolled during active disease.

DNA sequence: TGTGCCAGCACCTTCGGACAGGGTGTGGAGACCCAGTACTTC. Protein translation: CASTFGQGVETQYF. Recombination joined TRBV11-2 with TRBJ2-5; the central 8 bases match TRBD1. CDR1 SGHAT and CDR2 FQNNGV are derived from the germline V gene. V lost 7 bases and J lost 5 bases, and the count of bases not matched to a germline gene is 9. Including cysteine and phenylalanine, the CDR3 has 14 amino acids. Only CDR3 DNA is held: 42 bases, read in frame from base 1.